This paragraph covers one T cell receptor (beta chain) sequence. Trimming took 4 bases from V and 5 from J, leaving 11 bases between them. This CDR3 spans 13 amino acids. CDR1 MGHRA and CDR2 YSYEKL come from the germline V gene. Method: immunoSEQ multiplex PCR; TCRdb's copy keeps in-frame clones and lacks some. The top ten clones hold roughly 2.8% of a sample with 65,000 to 90,000 clones, around 94% of them seen once. The data stem from a study of T cell changes during pregnancy in multiple sclerosis. The sequencing here drew on peripheral blood, taken in the third trimester of pregnancy. The origin of this receptor is a female donor in good health, enrolled as a control in a pregnancy study. The V call is TRBV4-1, the J call TRBJ1-2; D gene unclear. The CDR3 reads CASSPGTTYGYTF. The CDR3 DNA reads as TGCGCCAGCAGCCCAGGAACGACATATGGCTACACCTTC.